The rows below give T cell receptor beta chains drawn from one sample of a study of CD8 T cells in cerebrospinal fluid in Alzheimer's disease. One entry per CDR3 protein, without DNA, is what TCRdb gives after re-calling the 10x single-cell sequencing reads. Its clone listing holds 1,500 to 2,000 distinct CDR3 sequences. The sequencing sample was made of cerebrospinal fluid. These receptors originate from a human donor with mild cognitive impairment. The CDR3 runs from the conserved cysteine through the conserved F or W. Fields, in order: J gene, clone size, V gene, CDR3 protein. Expanded clones are given a class, and other clones once, few, many or no size at all.

J: TRBJ2-7; size: -; V: TRBV9; CDR3: CASSHSGLQPDEQYF
J: TRBJ1-5; size: -; V: TRBV18; CDR3: CASSPDRADSNQPQHF
J: TRBJ1-3; size: medium-sized; V: TRBV20-1; CDR3: CSARVPSGNTIYF
J: TRBJ1-2; size: medium-sized; V: TRBV27; CDR3: CASGTSGGFYGYTF
J: TRBJ2-1; size: large; V: TRBV7-2; CDR3: CASSPRTSGNNEQFF
J: TRBJ1-5; size: large; V: TRBV12-3/TRBV12-4; CDR3: CASSLDTQYSNQPQHF
J: TRBJ2-1; size: medium-sized; V: TRBV7-6; CDR3: CASSLGLAEGEEQFF
J: TRBJ2-7; size: medium-sized; V: TRBV2; CDR3: CASRGTGVVHEQYF
J: TRBJ2-5; size: medium-sized; V: TRBV7-3; CDR3: CASSLSGQETQYF
J: TRBJ2-1; size: -; V: TRBV7-6; CDR3: CASSLDESSYNEQFF
J: TRBJ1-2; size: -; V: TRBV12-3/TRBV12-4; CDR3: CASGGGLGYGYTF
J: TRBJ2-2; size: medium-sized; V: TRBV10-1; CDR3: CASSDGGLAGELFF
J: TRBJ2-7; size: medium-sized; V: TRBV4-2; CDR3: CASSQDDGGSSGAFSYEQYF
J: TRBJ2-3; size: medium-sized; V: TRBV6-5; CDR3: CASSYSRIPDTQYF
J: TRBJ2-1; size: medium-sized; V: TRBV4-1; CDR3: CASSRVGTRNEQFF
J: TRBJ2-4; size: -; V: TRBV10-3; CDR3: CAISDSNVAKNIQYF
J: TRBJ2-1; size: medium-sized; V: TRBV19; CDR3: CASSIGGTSAGEQFF
J: TRBJ2-7; size: medium-sized; V: TRBV5-4; CDR3: CASSPQGGSPYEQYF